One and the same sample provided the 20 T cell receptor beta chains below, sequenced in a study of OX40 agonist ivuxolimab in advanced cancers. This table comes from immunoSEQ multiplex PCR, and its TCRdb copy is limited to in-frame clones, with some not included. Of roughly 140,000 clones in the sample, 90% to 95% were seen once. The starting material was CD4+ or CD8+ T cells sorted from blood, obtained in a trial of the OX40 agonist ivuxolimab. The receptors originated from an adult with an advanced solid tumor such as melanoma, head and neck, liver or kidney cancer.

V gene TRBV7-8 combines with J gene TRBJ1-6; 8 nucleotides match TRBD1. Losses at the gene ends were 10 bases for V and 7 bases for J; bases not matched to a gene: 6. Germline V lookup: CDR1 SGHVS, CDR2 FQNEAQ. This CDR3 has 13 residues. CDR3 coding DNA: TGTGCCATCTCACCAGGGGGCAATTCACCCCTCCACTTT. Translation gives CAISPGGNSPLHF.

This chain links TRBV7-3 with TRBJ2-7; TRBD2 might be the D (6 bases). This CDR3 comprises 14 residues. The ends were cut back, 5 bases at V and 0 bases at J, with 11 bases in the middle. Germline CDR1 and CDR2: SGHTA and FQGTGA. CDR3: CASSPAGHSYEQYF. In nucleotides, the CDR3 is TGTGCCAGCAGCCCAGCGGGCCACTCCTACGAGCAGTACTTC. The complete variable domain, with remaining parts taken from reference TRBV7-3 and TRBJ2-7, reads GAGVSQTPSNKVTEKGKYVELRCDPISGHTALYWYRQSLGQGPEFLIYFQGTGAADDSGLPNDRFFAVRPEGSVSTLKIQRTERGDSAVYLCASSPAGHSYEQYFGPGTRLTVT.

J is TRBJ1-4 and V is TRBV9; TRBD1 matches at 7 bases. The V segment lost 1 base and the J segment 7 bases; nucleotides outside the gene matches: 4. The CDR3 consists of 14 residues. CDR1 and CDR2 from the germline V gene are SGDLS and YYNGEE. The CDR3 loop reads CASSVKGGSEKLFF. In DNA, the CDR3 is TGTGCCAGCAGCGTAAAAGGGGGCTCTGAAAAACTGTTTTTT.

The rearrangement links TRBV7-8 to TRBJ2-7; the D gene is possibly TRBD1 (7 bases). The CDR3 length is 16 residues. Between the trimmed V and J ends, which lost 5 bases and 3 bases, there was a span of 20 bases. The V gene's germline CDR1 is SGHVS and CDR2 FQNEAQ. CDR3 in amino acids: CASSAIQGGDLYEQYF. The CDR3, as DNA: TGTGCCAGCAGCGCCATCCAGGGGGGCGACCTCTACGAGCAGTACTTC.

CDR3: CASSQARDRGDTYF. CDR3 DNA: TGTGCCAGCAGTCAAGCCCGGGACAGGGGGGACACGTACTTC. This chain links TRBV6-5 with TRBJ2-7; 11 bases line up with TRBD1. J was trimmed by 12 bases and V by 5 bases; bases with no gene match: 12. The CDR3 is 14 residues long. Germline V gene sequence: CDR1 MNHEY, CDR2 SVGAGI.

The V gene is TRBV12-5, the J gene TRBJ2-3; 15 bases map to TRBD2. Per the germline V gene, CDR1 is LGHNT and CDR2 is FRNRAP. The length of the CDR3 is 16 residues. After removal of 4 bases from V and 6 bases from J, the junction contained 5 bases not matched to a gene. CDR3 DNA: TGTGCTAGTGGTTGGGGGACTAGCGGGAGGATGGATACGCAGTATTTT. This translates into CASGWGTSGRMDTQYF.

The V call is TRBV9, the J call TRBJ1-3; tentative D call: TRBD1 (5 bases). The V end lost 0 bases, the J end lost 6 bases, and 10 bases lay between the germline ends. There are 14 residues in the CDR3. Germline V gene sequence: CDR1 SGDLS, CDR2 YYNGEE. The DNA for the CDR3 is TGTGCCAGCAGCGTAGCGGACAACTTAAACACCATATATTTT. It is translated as CASSVADNLNTIYF.

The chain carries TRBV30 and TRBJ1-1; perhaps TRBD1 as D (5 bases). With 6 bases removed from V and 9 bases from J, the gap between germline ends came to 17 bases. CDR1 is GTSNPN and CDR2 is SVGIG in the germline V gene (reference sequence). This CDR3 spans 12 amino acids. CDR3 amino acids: CACNGGGLKAFF. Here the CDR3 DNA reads TGTGCCTGTAATGGGGGGGGACTGAAAGCTTTCTTT.

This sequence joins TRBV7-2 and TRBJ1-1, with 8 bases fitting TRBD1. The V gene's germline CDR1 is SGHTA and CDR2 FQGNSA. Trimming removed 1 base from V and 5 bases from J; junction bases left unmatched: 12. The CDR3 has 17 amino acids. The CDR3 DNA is TGTGCCAGCAGCTTAGTGGGGCAGGGGGCGTTCGCTACTGAAGCTTTCTTT. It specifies CASSLVGQGAFATEAFF.

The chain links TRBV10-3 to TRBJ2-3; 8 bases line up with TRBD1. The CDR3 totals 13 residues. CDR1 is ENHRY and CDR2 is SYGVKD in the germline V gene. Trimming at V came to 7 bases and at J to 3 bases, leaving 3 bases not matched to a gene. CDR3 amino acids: CAITGGSTDTQYF. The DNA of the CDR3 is TGTGCCATCACAGGGGGCTCTACAGATACGCAGTATTTT.

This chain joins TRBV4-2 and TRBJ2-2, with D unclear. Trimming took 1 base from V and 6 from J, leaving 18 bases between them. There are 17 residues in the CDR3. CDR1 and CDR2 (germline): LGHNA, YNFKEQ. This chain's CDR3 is CASSQVRGGNWAGELFF. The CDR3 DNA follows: TGTGCCAGCAGCCAAGTTCGCGGCGGAAACTGGGCCGGGGAGCTGTTTTTT.

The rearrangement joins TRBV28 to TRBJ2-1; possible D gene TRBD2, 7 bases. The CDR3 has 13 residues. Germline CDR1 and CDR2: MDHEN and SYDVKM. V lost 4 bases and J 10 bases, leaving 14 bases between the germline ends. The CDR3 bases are TGTGCCAGCAGTTCCGCCGGGGGGCGGGAGCAGTTCTTC. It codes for CASSSAGGREQFF.

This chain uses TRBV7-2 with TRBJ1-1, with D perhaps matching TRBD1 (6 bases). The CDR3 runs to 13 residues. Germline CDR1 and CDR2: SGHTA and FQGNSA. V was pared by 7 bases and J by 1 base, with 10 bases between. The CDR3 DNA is TGTGCCAGCATCCCGGGACAGAACACTGAAGCTTTCTTT. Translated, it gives CASIPGQNTEAFF.

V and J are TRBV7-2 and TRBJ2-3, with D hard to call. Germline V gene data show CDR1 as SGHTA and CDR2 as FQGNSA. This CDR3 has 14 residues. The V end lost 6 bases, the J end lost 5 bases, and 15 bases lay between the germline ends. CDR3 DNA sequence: TGTGCCAGCAGTTTGTCCACTGCCCAAGATACGCAGTATTTT. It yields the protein CASSLSTAQDTQYF. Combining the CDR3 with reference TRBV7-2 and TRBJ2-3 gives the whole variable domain GAGVSQSPSNKVTEKGKDVELRCDPISGHTALYWYRQSLGQGLEFLIYFQGNSAPDKSGLPSDRFSAERTGGSVSTLTIQRTQQEDSAVYLCASSLSTAQDTQYFGPGTRLTVL.

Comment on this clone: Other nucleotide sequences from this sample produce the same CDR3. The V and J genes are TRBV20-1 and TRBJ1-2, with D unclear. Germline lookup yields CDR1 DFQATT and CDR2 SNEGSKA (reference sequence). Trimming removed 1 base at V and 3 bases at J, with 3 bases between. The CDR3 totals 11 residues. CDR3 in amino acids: CSARVDYGYTF. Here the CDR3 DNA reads TGCAGTGCTAGAGTGGACTATGGCTACACCTTC.

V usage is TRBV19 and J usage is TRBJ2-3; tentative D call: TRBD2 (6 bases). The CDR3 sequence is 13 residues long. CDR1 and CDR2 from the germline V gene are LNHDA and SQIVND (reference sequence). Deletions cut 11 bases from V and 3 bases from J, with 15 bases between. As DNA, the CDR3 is TGTGCCGCGAGGGAGGTGGGGACAGATACGCAGTATTTT. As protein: CAAREVGTDTQYF.

CDR3 amino acids: CASISWTRGNTEAFF. The CDR3 DNA reads as TGTGCCAGCATCTCCTGGACGCGGGGGAACACTGAAGCTTTCTTT. V is TRBV6-1 and J is TRBJ1-1; D gene uncertain. This CDR3 spans 15 amino acids. The germline CDR1 and CDR2 sequences are MNHNS and SASEGT. V was shortened by 7 bases and J by 1 base, with 16 bases between the two germline ends.

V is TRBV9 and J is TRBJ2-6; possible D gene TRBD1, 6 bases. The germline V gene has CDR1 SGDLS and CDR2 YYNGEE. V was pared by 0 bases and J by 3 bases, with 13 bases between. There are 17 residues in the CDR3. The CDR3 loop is CASSVGLGGDGANVLTF. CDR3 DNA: TGTGCCAGCAGCGTAGGGCTAGGGGGAGATGGGGCCAACGTCCTGACTTTC.

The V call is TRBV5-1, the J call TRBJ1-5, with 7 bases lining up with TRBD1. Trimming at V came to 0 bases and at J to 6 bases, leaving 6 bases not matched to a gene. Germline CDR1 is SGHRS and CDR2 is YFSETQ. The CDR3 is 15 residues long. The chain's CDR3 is CASSLGDSSIQPQHF. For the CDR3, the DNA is TGCGCCAGCAGCTTGGGGGACAGTTCTATTCAGCCCCAGCATTTT.

CDR3 in amino acids: CASSQNGQETQYF. Written as DNA, the CDR3 is TGCGCCAGCAGTCAAAACGGGCAAGAGACCCAGTACTTC. The chain links TRBV4-3 to TRBJ2-5; D is ambiguous. The germline gives CDR1 LGHNA, CDR2 YSLEER. The length of the CDR3 is 13 residues. V dropped 6 bases and J dropped 2 bases, with 10 bases sitting between them.